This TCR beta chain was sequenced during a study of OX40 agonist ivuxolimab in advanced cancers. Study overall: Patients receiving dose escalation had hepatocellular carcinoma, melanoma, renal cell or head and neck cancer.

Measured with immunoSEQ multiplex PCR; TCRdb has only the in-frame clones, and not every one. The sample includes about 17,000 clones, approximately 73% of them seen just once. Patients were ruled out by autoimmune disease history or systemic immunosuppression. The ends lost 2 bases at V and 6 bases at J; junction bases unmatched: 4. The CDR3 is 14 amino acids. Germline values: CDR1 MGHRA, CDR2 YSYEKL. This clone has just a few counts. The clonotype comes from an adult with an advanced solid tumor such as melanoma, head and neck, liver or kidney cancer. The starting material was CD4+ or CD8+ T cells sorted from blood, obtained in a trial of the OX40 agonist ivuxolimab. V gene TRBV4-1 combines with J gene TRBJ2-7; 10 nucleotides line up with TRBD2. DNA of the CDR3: TGCGCCAGCAGCCAACTAGCGGGAGAGGGCGAGCAGTACTTC. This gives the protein CASSQLAGEGEQYF.